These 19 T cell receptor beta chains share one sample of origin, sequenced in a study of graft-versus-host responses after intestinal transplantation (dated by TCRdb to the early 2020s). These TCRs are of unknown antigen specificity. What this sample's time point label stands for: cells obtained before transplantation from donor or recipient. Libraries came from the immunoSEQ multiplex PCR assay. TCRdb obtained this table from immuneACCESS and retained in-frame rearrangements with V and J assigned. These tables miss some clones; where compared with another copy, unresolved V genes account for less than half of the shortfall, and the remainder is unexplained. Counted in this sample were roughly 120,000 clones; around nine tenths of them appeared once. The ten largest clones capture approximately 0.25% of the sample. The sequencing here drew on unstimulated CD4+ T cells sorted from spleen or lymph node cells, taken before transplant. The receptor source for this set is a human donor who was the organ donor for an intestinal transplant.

Written as DNA, the CDR3 is TGTGCCAGCAGTCCTCAGGGGGCGGGCACAGATACGCAGTATTTT. Its translation: CASSPQGAGTDTQYF. This rearrangement joins TRBV7-6 to TRBJ2-3; 8 nucleotides align to TRBD1. CDR1 and CDR2 from the germline V gene are SGHVS and FNYEAQ. Trimming at V came to 6 bases and at J to 1 base, leaving 6 bases not matched to a gene. The CDR3 loop spans 15 amino acids. The variable domain in full, with the rest retrieved from reference TRBV7-6 and TRBJ2-3, is GAGVSQSPRYKVTKRGQDVALRCDPISGHVSLYWYRQALGQGPEFLTYFNYEAQQDKSGLPNDRFSAERPEGSISTLTIQRTEQRDSAMYRCASSPQGAGTDTQYFGPGTRLTVL.

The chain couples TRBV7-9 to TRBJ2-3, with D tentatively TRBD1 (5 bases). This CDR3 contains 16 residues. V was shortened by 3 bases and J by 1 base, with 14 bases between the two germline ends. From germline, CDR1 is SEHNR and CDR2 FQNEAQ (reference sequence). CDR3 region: CASSLMGRSGTDTQYF. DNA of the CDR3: TGTGCCAGCAGCTTGATGGGGCGTAGTGGCACAGATACGCAGTATTTT.

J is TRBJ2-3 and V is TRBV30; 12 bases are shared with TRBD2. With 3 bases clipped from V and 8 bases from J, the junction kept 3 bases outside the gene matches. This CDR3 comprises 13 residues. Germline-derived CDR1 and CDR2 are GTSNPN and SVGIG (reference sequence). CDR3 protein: CAWSLLAGGTQYF. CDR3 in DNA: TGTGCCTGGAGCCTACTAGCGGGAGGTACGCAGTATTTT.

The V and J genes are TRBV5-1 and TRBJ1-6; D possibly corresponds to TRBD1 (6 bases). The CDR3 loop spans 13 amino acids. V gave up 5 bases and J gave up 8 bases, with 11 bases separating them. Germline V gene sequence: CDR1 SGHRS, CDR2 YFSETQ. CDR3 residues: CASRETGDSPLHF. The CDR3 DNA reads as TGCGCCAGCAGGGAGACAGGAGATTCACCCCTCCACTTT.

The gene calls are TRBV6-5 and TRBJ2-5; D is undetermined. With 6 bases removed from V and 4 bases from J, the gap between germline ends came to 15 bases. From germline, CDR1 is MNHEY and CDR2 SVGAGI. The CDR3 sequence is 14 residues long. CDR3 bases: TGTGCCAGCAGAGGCCGCCGCGAACTAGAGACCCAGTACTTC. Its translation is CASRGRRELETQYF.

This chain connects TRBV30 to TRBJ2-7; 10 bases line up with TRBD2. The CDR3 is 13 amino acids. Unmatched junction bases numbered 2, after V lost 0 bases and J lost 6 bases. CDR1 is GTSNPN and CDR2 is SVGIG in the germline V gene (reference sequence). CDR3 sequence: CAWSVRLAGEQYF. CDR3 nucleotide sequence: TGTGCCTGGAGTGTAAGACTAGCGGGCGAGCAGTACTTC.

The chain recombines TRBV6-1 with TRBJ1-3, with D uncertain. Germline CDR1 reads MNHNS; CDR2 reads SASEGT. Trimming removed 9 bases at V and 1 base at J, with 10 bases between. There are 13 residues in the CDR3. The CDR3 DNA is TGTGCCAGTACTTCAGGATCTGGAAACACCATATATTTT. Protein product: CASTSGSGNTIYF.

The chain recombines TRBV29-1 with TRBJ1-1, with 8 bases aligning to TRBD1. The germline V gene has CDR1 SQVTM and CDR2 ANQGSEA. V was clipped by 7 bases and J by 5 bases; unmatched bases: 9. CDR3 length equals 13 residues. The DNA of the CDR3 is TGCAGCGCCGGACAGGGTAAGGAAACTGAAGCTTTCTTT. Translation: CSAGQGKETEAFF.

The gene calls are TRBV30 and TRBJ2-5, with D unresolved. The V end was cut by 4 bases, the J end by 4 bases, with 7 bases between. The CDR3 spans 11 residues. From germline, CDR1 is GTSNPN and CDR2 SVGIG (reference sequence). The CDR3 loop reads CAWKELETQYF. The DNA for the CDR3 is TGTGCCTGGAAGGAGCTAGAGACCCAGTACTTC.

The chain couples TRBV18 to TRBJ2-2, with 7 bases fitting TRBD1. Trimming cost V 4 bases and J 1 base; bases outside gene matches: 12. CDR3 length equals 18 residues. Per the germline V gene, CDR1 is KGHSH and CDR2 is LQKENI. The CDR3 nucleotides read TGTGCCAGCTCACGAAGAGCCCGGGACAGTAGGAACACCGGGGAGCTGTTTTTT. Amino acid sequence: CASSRRARDSRNTGELFF.

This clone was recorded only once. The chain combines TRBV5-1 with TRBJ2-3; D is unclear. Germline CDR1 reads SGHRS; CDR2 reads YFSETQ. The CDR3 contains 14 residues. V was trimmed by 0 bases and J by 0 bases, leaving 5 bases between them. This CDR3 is CASSLEESTDTQYF. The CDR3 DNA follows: TGCGCCAGCAGCTTGGAGGAGAGCACAGATACGCAGTATTTT.

The CDR3 bases are TGTGCCAGCAGTTACGGCAGGAATCAGCCCCAGCATTTT. Encoded protein: CASSYGRNQPQHF. The chain couples TRBV6-6 to TRBJ1-5; the D is unclear. V was clipped by 2 bases and J by 4 bases, with 6 bases between them. The CDR3 covers 13 residues. CDR1 and CDR2 (germline): MNHNY, SVGAGI (reference sequence).

The CDR3 loop reads CASSLGFSYEQYF. DNA of the CDR3: TGTGCCAGCAGCTTGGGGTTCTCCTACGAGCAGTACTTC. V is TRBV5-4 and J is TRBJ2-7; the D is unclear. This CDR3 is built from 13 residues. Trimming removed 0 bases at V and 0 bases at J, with 4 bases between. The germline gives CDR1 SGHNT, CDR2 YYREEE (reference sequence).

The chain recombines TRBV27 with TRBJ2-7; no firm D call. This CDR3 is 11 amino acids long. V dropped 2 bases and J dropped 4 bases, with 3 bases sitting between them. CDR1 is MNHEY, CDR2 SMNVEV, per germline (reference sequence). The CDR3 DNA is TGTGCCAGCAGTTTAAGATACGAGCAGTACTTC. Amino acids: CASSLRYEQYF.

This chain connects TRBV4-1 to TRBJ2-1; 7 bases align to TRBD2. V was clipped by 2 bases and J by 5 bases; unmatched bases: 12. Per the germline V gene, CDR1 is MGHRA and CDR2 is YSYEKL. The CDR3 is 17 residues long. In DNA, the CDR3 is TGCGCCAGCAGCCAAAGCACCCCTCGGCGGGAGAACAATGAGCAGTTCTTC. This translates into CASSQSTPRRENNEQFF.

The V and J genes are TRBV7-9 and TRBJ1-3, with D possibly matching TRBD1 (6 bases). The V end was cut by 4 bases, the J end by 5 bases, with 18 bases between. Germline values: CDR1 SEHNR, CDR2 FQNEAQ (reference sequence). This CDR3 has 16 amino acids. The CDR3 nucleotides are TGTGCCAGCAGCTCGAATACAGGGAATCACCGAAACACCATATATTTT. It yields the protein CASSSNTGNHRNTIYF.

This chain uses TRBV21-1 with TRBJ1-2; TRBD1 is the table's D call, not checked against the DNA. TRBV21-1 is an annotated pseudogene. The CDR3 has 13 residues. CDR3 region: CASSKARNYGYTF. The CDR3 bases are TGTGCCAGCAGCAAGGCACGTAACTATGGCTACACCTTC.

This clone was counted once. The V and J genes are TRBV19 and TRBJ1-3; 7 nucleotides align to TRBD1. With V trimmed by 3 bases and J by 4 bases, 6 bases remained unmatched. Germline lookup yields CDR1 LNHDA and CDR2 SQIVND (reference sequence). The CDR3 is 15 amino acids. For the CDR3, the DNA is TGTGCCAGTAGTATTTCGGGGACAGCAGGAAACACCATATATTTT. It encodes CASSISGTAGNTIYF.

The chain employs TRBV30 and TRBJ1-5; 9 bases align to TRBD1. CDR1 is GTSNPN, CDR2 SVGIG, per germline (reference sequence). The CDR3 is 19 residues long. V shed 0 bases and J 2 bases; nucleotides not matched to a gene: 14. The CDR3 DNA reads TGTGCCTGGAGTGTCGAGAGACAGGGGGGACGGTCGCGCAATCAGCCCCAGCATTTT. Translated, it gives CAWSVERQGGRSRNQPQHF.